This paragraph reports one T cell receptor beta chain. This sample stems from a study of cytomegalovirus exposure and HLA in healthy donors. This CDR3 is 17 amino acids long. Trimming stripped 4 bases from V and 0 bases from J, with 16 bases between. Germline V gene data show CDR1 as SEHNR and CDR2 as FQNEAQ (reference sequence). The PCR had 60 Vbeta and 13 Jbeta primers. Here immunoSEQ multiplex PCR was the method, and the copy in TCRdb shows in-frame clones only, minus some. The table records over 85,000 clones, over 65% of them present only once. The source is a man aged 25 to 40 in good health and CMV-seropositive. This rearrangement joins TRBV7-9 to TRBJ1-3, with D possibly TRBD1 on 5 matching bases. The sequenced sample was PBMCs. The CDR3 protein is CASSSRPPGVSGNTIYF. DNA of the CDR3: TGTGCCAGCAGCTCCCGCCCACCGGGGGTCTCTGGAAACACCATATATTTT.